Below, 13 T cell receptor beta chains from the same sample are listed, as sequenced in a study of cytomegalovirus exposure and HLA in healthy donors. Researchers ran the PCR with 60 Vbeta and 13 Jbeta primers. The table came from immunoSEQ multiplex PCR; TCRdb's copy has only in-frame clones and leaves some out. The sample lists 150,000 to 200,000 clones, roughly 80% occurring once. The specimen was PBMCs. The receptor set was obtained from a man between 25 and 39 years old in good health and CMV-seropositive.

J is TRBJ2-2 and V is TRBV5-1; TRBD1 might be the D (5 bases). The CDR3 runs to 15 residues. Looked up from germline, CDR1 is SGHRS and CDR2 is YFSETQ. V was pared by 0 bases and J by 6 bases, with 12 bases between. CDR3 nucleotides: TGCGCCAGCAGCTTGGCAGGGATCTTCTCCGGGGAGCTGTTTTTT. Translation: CASSLAGIFSGELFF. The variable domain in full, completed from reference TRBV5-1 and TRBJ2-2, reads KAGVTQTPRYLIKTRGQQVTLSCSPISGHRSVSWYQQTPGQGLQFLFEYFSETQRNKGNFPGRFSGRQFSNSRSEMNVSTLELGDSALYLCASSLAGIFSGELFFGEGSRLTVL.

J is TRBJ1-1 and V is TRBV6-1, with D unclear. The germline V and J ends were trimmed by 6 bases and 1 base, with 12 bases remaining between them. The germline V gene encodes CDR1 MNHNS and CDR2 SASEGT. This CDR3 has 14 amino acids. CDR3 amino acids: CASSDTTRNTEAFF. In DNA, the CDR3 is TGTGCCAGCAGCGATACAACACGGAACACTGAAGCTTTCTTT.

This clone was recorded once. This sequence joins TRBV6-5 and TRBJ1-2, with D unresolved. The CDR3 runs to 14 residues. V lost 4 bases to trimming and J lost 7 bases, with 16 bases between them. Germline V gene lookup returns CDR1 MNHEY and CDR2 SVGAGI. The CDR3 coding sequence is TGTGCCAGCAGTTCCGGACGGGGAATCGCTGGCTACACCTTC. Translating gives CASSSGRGIAGYTF.

CDR3 in DNA: TGTGCCAGCAGCCAAGAAACAGGACCCGAGGTAAACCCATATAGCAATCAGCCCCAGCATTTT. Its protein is CASSQETGPEVNPYSNQPQHF. The chain combines TRBV14 with TRBJ1-5, with a tentative D call TRBD1 (5 bases). V gave up 0 bases and J gave up 0 bases, with 24 bases separating them. The germline CDR1 and CDR2 sequences are SGHDN and FVKESK. The CDR3 has 21 amino acids.

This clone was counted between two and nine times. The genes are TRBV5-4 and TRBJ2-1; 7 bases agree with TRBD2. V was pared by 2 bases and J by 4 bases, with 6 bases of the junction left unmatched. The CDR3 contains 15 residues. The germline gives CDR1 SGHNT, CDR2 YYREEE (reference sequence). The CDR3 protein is CASSLAGTLYNEQFF. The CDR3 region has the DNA TGTGCCAGCAGCTTAGCGGGGACCCTTTACAATGAGCAGTTCTTC.

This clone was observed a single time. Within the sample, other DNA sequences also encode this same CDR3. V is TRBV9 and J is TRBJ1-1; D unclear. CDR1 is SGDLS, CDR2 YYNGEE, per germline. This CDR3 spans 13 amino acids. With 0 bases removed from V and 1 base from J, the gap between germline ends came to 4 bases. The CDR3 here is CASSVAQNTEAFF. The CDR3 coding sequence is TGTGCCAGCAGCGTAGCCCAGAACACTGAAGCTTTCTTT.

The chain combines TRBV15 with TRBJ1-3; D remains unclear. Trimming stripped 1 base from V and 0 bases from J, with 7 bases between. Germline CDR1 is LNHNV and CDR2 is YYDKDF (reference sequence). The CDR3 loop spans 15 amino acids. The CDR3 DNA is TGTGCCACCAGCAGAGGGCCGAACTCTGGAAACACCATATATTTT. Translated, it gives CATSRGPNSGNTIYF.

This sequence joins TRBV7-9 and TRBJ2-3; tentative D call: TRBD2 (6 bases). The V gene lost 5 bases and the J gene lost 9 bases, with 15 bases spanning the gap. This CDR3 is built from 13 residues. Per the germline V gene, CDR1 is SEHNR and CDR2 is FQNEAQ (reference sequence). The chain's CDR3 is CASSPRDSGTQYF. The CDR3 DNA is TGTGCCAGCAGCCCTCGGGACTCAGGCACGCAGTATTTT.

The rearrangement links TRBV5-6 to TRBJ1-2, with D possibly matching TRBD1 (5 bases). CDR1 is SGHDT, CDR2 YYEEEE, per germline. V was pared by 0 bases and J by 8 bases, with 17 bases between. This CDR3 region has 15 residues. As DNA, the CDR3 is TGTGCCAGCAGCTTGGGGGCAGGGAAGGTGCGAGGCTACACCTTC. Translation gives CASSLGAGKVRGYTF.

The CDR3 sequence: CASSMARGSGETQYF. The DNA of the CDR3 is TGTGCCAGTAGTATGGCCAGGGGGTCTGGTGAGACCCAGTACTTC. V gene TRBV19 combines with J gene TRBJ2-5, with 7 bases fitting TRBD1. Germline V gene data show CDR1 as LNHDA and CDR2 as SQIVND (reference sequence). This CDR3 region has 15 residues. The ends lost 3 bases at V and 5 bases at J; junction bases unmatched: 9.

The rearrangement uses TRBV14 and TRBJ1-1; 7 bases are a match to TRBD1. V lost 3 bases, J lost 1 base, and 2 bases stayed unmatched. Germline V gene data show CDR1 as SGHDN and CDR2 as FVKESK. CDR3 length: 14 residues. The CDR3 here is CASSQGQPNTEAFF. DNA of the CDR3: TGTGCCAGCAGCCAGGGACAGCCGAACACTGAAGCTTTCTTT.

The CDR3, as DNA: TGTGCCAGCAGCCCAGGGGTATCCCCCTATGGCTACACCTTC. Residues: CASSPGVSPYGYTF. The genes are TRBV7-2 and TRBJ1-2; a weak D match, TRBD1 (6 bases). The CDR3 contains 14 residues. Trimming took 5 bases from V and 4 from J, leaving 14 bases between them. Per the germline V gene, CDR1 is SGHTA and CDR2 is FQGNSA.

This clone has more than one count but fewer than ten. CDR3 nucleotide sequence: TGTGCCAGCAGCTCCACAGGGGCCTCGGTTTCACCCCTCCACTTT. Translating gives CASSSTGASVSPLHF. The gene calls are TRBV11-1 and TRBJ1-6; TRBD1 matches at 7 bases. Germline V gives CDR1 SGHAT, CDR2 FQDESV (reference sequence). The CDR3 sequence is 15 residues long. With 4 bases clipped from V and 9 bases from J, the junction kept 9 bases outside the gene matches.